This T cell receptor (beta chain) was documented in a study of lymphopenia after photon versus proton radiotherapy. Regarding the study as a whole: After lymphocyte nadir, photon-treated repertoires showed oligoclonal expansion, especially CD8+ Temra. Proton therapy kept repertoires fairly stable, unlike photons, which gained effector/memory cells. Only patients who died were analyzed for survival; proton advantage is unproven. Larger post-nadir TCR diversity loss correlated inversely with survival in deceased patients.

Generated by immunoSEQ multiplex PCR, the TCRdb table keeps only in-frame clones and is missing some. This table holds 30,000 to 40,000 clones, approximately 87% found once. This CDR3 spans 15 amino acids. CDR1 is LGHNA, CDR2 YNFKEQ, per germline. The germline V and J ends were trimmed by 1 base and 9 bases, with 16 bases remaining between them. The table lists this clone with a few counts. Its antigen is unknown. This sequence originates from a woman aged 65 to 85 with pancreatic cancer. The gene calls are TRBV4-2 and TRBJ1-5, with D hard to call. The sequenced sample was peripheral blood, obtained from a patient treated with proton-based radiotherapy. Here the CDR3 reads CASSQAGQTLGPQHF. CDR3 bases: TGTGCCAGCAGCCAAGCAGGCCAGACCTTAGGGCCCCAGCATTTT.